These T cell receptor beta chains were read from a single sample in a study of cytomegalovirus exposure and HLA in healthy donors. Assay: immunoSEQ multiplex PCR; the TCRdb copy retains only in-frame clones and omits some. The sample has about 110,000 clones; around 80% are singletons. Sample: PBMCs. These receptors all come from a woman aged 60 to 75 in good health and CMV-seropositive. The CDR3 runs from the conserved cysteine through the conserved F or W. The order of the fields is CDR3 length, V gene, J gene, D gene, clone size, CDR3 DNA, CDR3 protein. D genes are given only for firm matches. The size of a clone is reported for some rows only, either as once, few or many, or as a class for expanded clones.

>16|TRBV7-9|TRBJ1-1|-|once
TGTGCCAGCAGTCAGGCCGGCGGGGCGAAAGGCACTGAAGCTTTCTTT
CASSQAGGAKGTEAFF
>15|TRBV19|TRBJ1-2|-|-
TGTGCCACTAAGAGGCTTGCCACAGGGCCCTATGGCTACACCTTC
CATKRLATGPYGYTF
>18|TRBV7-9|TRBJ2-5|TRBD2|-
TGTGCCAGCAGCTTAGCGAAGAGACTAGCGGGAGTACCTGAGACCCAGTACTTC
CASSLAKRLAGVPETQYF
>14|TRBV6-6|TRBJ2-3|TRBD2|-
TGTGCCAGCAGGACTAGCGGGGGCACAGATACGCAGTATTTT
CASRTSGGTDTQYF
>14|TRBV30|TRBJ2-5|TRBD2|-
TGTGCCTGGAGTAGACTAGCGGGAGGAGAGACCCAGTACTTC
CAWSRLAGGETQYF
>16|TRBV7-3|TRBJ2-1|TRBD2|-
TGTGCCAGCAGCCAGACTAGCGGGAGGTCTATGAATGAGCAGTTCTTC
CASSQTSGRSMNEQFF
>14|TRBV29-1|TRBJ2-3|-|-
TGCAGCGTTGATGGGGTCCAGGGGTCAGATACGCAGTATTTT
CSVDGVQGSDTQYF
>17|TRBV9|TRBJ1-2|TRBD1|-
TGTGCCAGCAGCCCACGTAGTAGGGGGACAGGATACTATGGCTACACCTTC
CASSPRSRGTGYYGYTF
>15|TRBV19|TRBJ1-4|-|-
TGTGCCAGTAGTATATCGGCAGGGCCGGGCGAAAAACTGTTTTTT
CASSISAGPGEKLFF
>14|TRBV6-5|TRBJ2-3|TRBD2|-
TGTGCCAGCAGCGTAGCGGGAGGCACAGATACGCAGTATTTT
CASSVAGGTDTQYF
>15|TRBV28|TRBJ2-7|-|-
TGTGCCAGCAGTTTGGGTGGAGCGGGTTCCTACGAGCAGTACTTC
CASSLGGAGSYEQYF
>16|TRBV2|TRBJ2-2|TRBD2|-
TGTGCCAGCAGTGAGGGGCGGGGGGCCTATGACGGGGAGCTGTTTTTT
CASSEGRGAYDGELFF
>16|TRBV28|TRBJ2-3|TRBD2|once
TGTGCCAGCAGTTCCCCCGCTAGCGGGGACACAGATACGCAGTATTTT
CASSSPASGDTDTQYF
>12|TRBV7-9|TRBJ1-1|-|-
TGTGCCAGCAGCCCAGTTGGGAGTGAAGCTTTCTTT
CASSPVGSEAFF
>16|TRBV28|TRBJ1-4|-|-
TGTGCCAGCAACCGCCCCCGTGGGGCAGGGGAAGTCTATCTGTTTTTT
CASNRPRGAGEVYLFF
>15|TRBV5-1|TRBJ2-7|-|-
TGCGCCAGCAGCCGGCGACAGGATGGTAGTGGCGAGCAGTACTTC
CASSRRQDGSGEQYF
>16|TRBV6-5|TRBJ1-2|TRBD1|few
TGTGCCAGCAGTTACTCGTCGGGACAGGGGGTGAGGGGCTACACCTTC
CASSYSSGQGVRGYTF
>15|TRBV11-2|TRBJ2-2|TRBD2|-
TGTGCCAGCAGCCCAAACTTAGGACTAGCCGGGGAGCTGTTTTTT
CASSPNLGLAGELFF
>14|TRBV5-1|TRBJ2-5|TRBD2|few
TGCGCCAGCAGCCCAGGACTAGCGGGAGAGACCCAGTACTTC
CASSPGLAGETQYF
>17|TRBV7-6|TRBJ2-2|TRBD2|-
TGTGCCAGCAGCCCCAGTTCGGGAGGCCGGAACACCGGGGAGCTGTTTTTT
CASSPSSGGRNTGELFF
>12|TRBV7-9|TRBJ1-2|-|-
TGTGCCAGCAGTGAGACAGGTTATGGCTACACCTTC
CASSETGYGYTF
>16|TRBV7-3|TRBJ2-3|TRBD2|-
TGTGCCAGCAGCTCCCAGGGCGGGAGTATCCTAGATACGCAGTATTTT
CASSSQGGSILDTQYF
>13|TRBV4-1|TRBJ2-7|-|few
TGCGCCAGCAGCCAAGCAGGGAACTACGAGCAGTACTTC
CASSQAGNYEQYF
>13|TRBV6-6|TRBJ2-7|-|once
TGTGCCAGCAGGACAGGAAACTCCTACGAGCAGTACTTC
CASRTGNSYEQYF
>16|TRBV5-1|TRBJ2-7|-|once
TGCGCCAGCAGCTTAGCAACGACTCTAAGCTCCTACGAGCAGTACTTC
CASSLATTLSSYEQYF
>12|TRBV18|TRBJ1-1|-|few
TGTGCCAGCTCACCAATAAACACTGAAGCTTTCTTT
CASSPINTEAFF
>14|TRBV6-6|TRBJ2-2|TRBD2|-
TGTGCCAGCAGTTCACTAGCGGGAGCCGGGGAGCTGTTTTTT
CASSSLAGAGELFF
>16|TRBV7-2|TRBJ2-1|-|few
TGTGCCAGCAGCTTCTTAGGGACTGCCTCCTACAATGAGCAGTTCTTC
CASSFLGTASYNEQFF
>16|TRBV7-3|TRBJ1-3|-|-
TGTGCCAGCAGCTTAGCCCCACAGTCAACTGGAAACACCATATATTTT
CASSLAPQSTGNTIYF
>13|TRBV27|TRBJ2-3|-|-
TGTGCCAGCAGTTTGGCAAGCACAGATACGCAGTATTTT
CASSLASTDTQYF
>16|TRBV7-3|TRBJ2-1|TRBD2|few
TGTGCCAGCAGCTTGCTGGGTAGCGGGAGGGGCAATGAGCAGTTCTTC
CASSLLGSGRGNEQFF
>15|TRBV5-4|TRBJ2-5|-|-
TGTGCCAGCAGCTTGTCCTGGGCTTTTTCGGAGACCCAGTACTTC
CASSLSWAFSETQYF
>14|TRBV9|TRBJ1-4|-|-
TGTGCCAGCAGCCCCCAGGGGTTCGGTGAAAAACTGTTTTTT
CASSPQGFGEKLFF
>17|TRBV7-2|TRBJ2-5|-|-
TGTGCCAGCAGCTTAGGGTGGGGCCGGCAGTACCAAGAGACCCAGTACTTC
CASSLGWGRQYQETQYF
>17|TRBV4-1|TRBJ2-7|TRBD1|-
TGCGCCAGCAGCCTCCGACCGCTTGGGACAGGGACCTACGAGCAGTACTTC
CASSLRPLGTGTYEQYF
>19|TRBV11-2|TRBJ1-4|TRBD1|-
TGTGCCAGCAGCTTAGAATTGCCCAGGGGGCGATCAATGGCTGAAAAACTGTTTTTT
CASSLELPRGRSMAEKLFF
>14|TRBV28|TRBJ1-5|-|few
TGTGCCAGCAGTTTAGGCAGGGTTAATCAGCCCCAGCATTTT
CASSLGRVNQPQHF
>14|TRBV9|TRBJ2-1|-|many
TGTGCCAGCAGCCAGACGGACAACTACAATGAGCAGTTCTTC
CASSQTDNYNEQFF
>17|TRBV18|TRBJ2-3|-|-
TGTGCCAGCTCACGAGCCGGAGGGTCTCGGGTCACAGATACGCAGTATTTT
CASSRAGGSRVTDTQYF
>15|TRBV7-9|TRBJ1-6|TRBD1|-
TGTGCCAGCAGCAACAGCGGACAGGGTAATTCACCCCTCCACTTT
CASSNSGQGNSPLHF
>16|TRBV27|TRBJ2-1|-|-
TGTGCCAGCAGTTTAGAGGGTCCGAGCTCCTACAATGAGCAGTTCTTC
CASSLEGPSSYNEQFF
>14|TRBV5-4|TRBJ1-4|-|few
TGTGCCAGCAGCTTGAGGGCAGGGAATGAAAAACTGTTTTTT
CASSLRAGNEKLFF
>16|TRBV27|TRBJ2-1|TRBD2|-
TGTGCCAGCAGTTCGCTCAGGGGACTAGATTACAATGAGCAGTTCTTC
CASSSLRGLDYNEQFF
>15|TRBV7-2|TRBJ2-1|TRBD2|-
TGTGCCAGCAGCAGAACTAGCGGGGTTTACAATGAGCAGTTCTTC
CASSRTSGVYNEQFF
>14|TRBV6-1|TRBJ1-1|TRBD1|few
TGTGCCAGCAGCCGACAGGGTCAGAACACTGAAGCTTTCTTT
CASSRQGQNTEAFF
>14|TRBV19|TRBJ1-5|-|-
TGTGCCAGTAGCAGAGACAGAATAGACCAGCCCCAGCATTTT
CASSRDRIDQPQHF
>14|TRBV4-1|TRBJ1-2|-|-
TGCGCCAGCAGCTCAGGGGTTCCCAACTATGGCTACACCTTC
CASSSGVPNYGYTF
>16|TRBV7-3|TRBJ2-7|TRBD1|-
TGTGCCAGCAGCTCACCGAAGGACAGGAATAACTACGAGCAGTACTTC
CASSSPKDRNNYEQYF
>17|TRBV12-5|TRBJ2-7|TRBD1|few
TGTGCTAGTGGTTTGGTAACCGGGACAGGACGCTCCTACGAGCAGTACTTC
CASGLVTGTGRSYEQYF
>15|TRBV19|TRBJ2-7|-|-
TGTGCCAGTAGACCCGGTTTTCGGGGGGCTTGGGAGCAGTACTTC
CASRPGFRGAWEQYF
>16|TRBV5-5|TRBJ1-4|-|-
TGTGCCAGCAGCCGACGGCCAGGGGCGTTGAGTGAAAAACTGTTTTTT
CASSRRPGALSEKLFF
>15|TRBV5-4|TRBJ2-7|TRBD1|-
TGTGCCAGCAGCATTCCGGGACAGGGTTCCTACGAGCAGTACTTC
CASSIPGQGSYEQYF
>15|TRBV27|TRBJ1-2|-|-
TGTGCCAGCAGTTTAAGTCGGGGGGATATCTTCGGCTACACCTTC
CASSLSRGDIFGYTF
>13|TRBV5-1|TRBJ2-3|-|few
TGCGCCAGCAGCGTGTGGGGGCGGGATACGCAGTATTTT
CASSVWGRDTQYF